The 12 T cell receptor beta chains in this list originate from one sample, sequenced in a study of blood T cell repertoires in COVID-19. Measured with immunoSEQ multiplex PCR; TCRdb has only the in-frame clones, and not every one. The sample gives 40,000 to 55,000 clones, roughly 88% of which show up once; roughly a third is in the top ten. Specimen: peripheral blood. The receptors stem from a woman of 80 years or more with acute or convalescent COVID-19.

J is TRBJ2-3 and V is TRBV30; no reliable D call. This CDR3 is built from 15 residues. From germline, CDR1 is GTSNPN and CDR2 SVGIG (reference sequence). V was pared by 3 bases and J by 0 bases, with 13 bases between. The CDR3 DNA sequence: TGTGCCTGGAGCCGGTCCGCGTCAAGCACAGATACGCAGTATTTT. Amino acid sequence: CAWSRSASSTDTQYF.

This clone was detected only once. The chain joins TRBV30 to TRBJ1-1; TRBD1 agrees at 10 bases. This CDR3 spans 15 amino acids. Germline V gene data show CDR1 as GTSNPN and CDR2 as SVGIG (reference sequence). After removal of 1 base from V and 4 bases from J, the junction contained 6 bases not matched to a gene. The CDR3 spells CAWSDGTGVATEAFF. In DNA form, the CDR3 reads TGTGCCTGGAGTGACGGGACAGGGGTGGCCACTGAAGCTTTCTTT. The entire variable domain, with the rest obtained from reference TRBV30 and TRBJ1-1, is as follows: SQTIHQWPATLVQPVGSPLSLECTVEGTSNPNLYWYRQAAGRGLQLLFYSVGIGQISSEVPQNLSASRPQDRQFILSSKKLLLSDSGFYLCAWSDGTGVATEAFFGQGTRLTVV.

V usage is TRBV5-4 and J usage is TRBJ1-1, with a weak D call TRBD1 (6 bases). The V end was cut by 0 bases, the J end by 1 base, with 10 bases between. This CDR3 region has 15 residues. Germline values: CDR1 SGHNT, CDR2 YYREEE (reference sequence). The CDR3 sequence is CASSLAGTTNTEAFF. The CDR3 DNA sequence: TGTGCCAGCAGCTTGGCCGGGACAACGAACACTGAAGCTTTCTTT.

The rearrangement uses TRBV6-4 and TRBJ1-6; maybe TRBD1 (6 bases). The V end was cut by 6 bases, the J end by 5 bases, with 8 bases between. The CDR3 is 13 residues long. CDR1 and CDR2 from the germline V gene are MRHNA and SNTAGT. The CDR3 spells CASSRQDNSPLHF. The CDR3 DNA reads as TGTGCCAGCAGCCGACAGGATAATTCACCCCTCCACTTT.

This chain connects TRBV11-2 to TRBJ2-1, with 11 bases identical to TRBD2. The J segment lost 9 bases and the V segment lost 5 bases, leaving 15 bases of the junction unmatched. CDR3 length equals 17 residues. The germline V gene has CDR1 SGHAT and CDR2 FQNNGV. The CDR3 DNA is TGTGCCAGCAGCCGACCTTCACAACCCACTAGCGGGAGTGAGCAGTTCTTC. It codes for CASSRPSQPTSGSEQFF.

The chain couples TRBV5-6 to TRBJ1-3, with D perhaps matching TRBD1 (6 bases). V was pared by 2 bases and J by 1 base, with 10 bases between. This CDR3 has 15 residues. Germline CDR1 is SGHDT and CDR2 is YYEEEE. CDR3 sequence reads: CASSFKDRSGNTIYF. For the CDR3, the DNA is TGTGCCAGCAGCTTCAAGGACAGATCTGGAAACACCATATATTTT.

The rearrangement uses TRBV7-2 and TRBJ2-7; 14 bases fit TRBD2. V dropped 5 bases and J dropped 4; count of bases not matched to a gene: 4. Germline CDR1 and CDR2: SGHTA and FQGNSA. The CDR3 is 15 amino acids. CDR3 sequence reads: CASSARLAGGYEQYF. CDR3 coding DNA: TGTGCCAGCAGCGCCCGACTAGCGGGAGGGTACGAGCAGTACTTC.

Only a few counts were recorded for this clone. The genes are TRBV27 and TRBJ2-5; TRBD1 matches 9 bases. The CDR3 loop spans 14 amino acids. The germline gives CDR1 MNHEY, CDR2 SMNVEV (reference sequence). The V and J ends lost 7 bases and 5 bases, in that order; junction bases with no gene match: 8. In DNA, the CDR3 is TGTGCCAGCAAGGGACAGGGAAGAGGGGAGACCCAGTACTTC. This codes for CASKGQGRGETQYF.

The rearrangement links TRBV10-2 to TRBJ2-6; D is uncertain. The CDR3 is 14 amino acids. The ends were cut back, 4 bases at V and 0 bases at J, with 4 bases in the middle. Germline V CDR1 and CDR2: WSHSY, SAAADI. CDR3 in amino acids: CASSGGSGANVLTF. The CDR3 bases are TGCGCCAGCAGTGGAGGCTCTGGGGCCAACGTCCTGACTTTC.

The chain links TRBV2 to TRBJ2-7; tentatively, D is TRBD1 or TRBD2 (6 bases each). Trimming left V 8 bases short and J 0 bases short, with 20 bases between. CDR3 size: 16 residues. Looked up from germline, CDR1 is SNHLY and CDR2 is FYNNEI. The CDR3 region is CASCGGHRVGSYEQYF. CDR3 nucleotide sequence: TGTGCCAGCTGTGGGGGGCACCGGGTGGGCTCCTACGAGCAGTACTTC.

This chain uses TRBV30 with TRBJ1-5; no definite D call. The V and J ends lost 1 base and 2 bases respectively, with 18 bases between them. Germline CDR1 is GTSNPN and CDR2 is SVGIG (reference sequence). CDR3 length equals 17 residues. The CDR3 DNA reads TGTGCCTGGAGTGCATTGGGGAGTAGTGAGGGCAATCAGCCCCAGCATTTT. Protein sequence: CAWSALGSSEGNQPQHF. The variable domain in full, completed from reference TRBV30 and TRBJ1-5, reads SQTIHQWPATLVQPVGSPLSLECTVEGTSNPNLYWYRQAAGRGLQLLFYSVGIGQISSEVPQNLSASRPQDRQFILSSKKLLLSDSGFYLCAWSALGSSEGNQPQHFGDGTRLSIL.

The chain carries TRBV19 and TRBJ1-4, with unresolved D. CDR1 is LNHDA and CDR2 is SQIVND in the germline V gene (reference sequence). CDR3 length equals 13 residues. The V end was cut by 10 bases, the J end by 7 bases, with 16 bases between. CDR3 amino acids: CATRGGLSEKLFF. The CDR3 DNA follows: TGTGCCACAAGAGGAGGGTTGTCTGAAAAACTGTTTTTT.